A single sample gave rise to the 21 T cell receptor beta chains below, sequenced in a study of blood T cell repertoires in COVID-19. The method was immunoSEQ multiplex PCR; TCRdb's version includes in-frame clones alone and lacks a portion of them. The repertoire consists of about 240,000 clones, with 82% occurring once and the leading ten covering around 12%. Sequenced sample: peripheral blood. These TCRs come from a woman between 55 and 75 years old with active or convalescent COVID-19.

J is TRBJ2-3 and V is TRBV19; the match to TRBD2 covers 8 bases. Germline V gene sequence: CDR1 LNHDA, CDR2 SQIVND (reference sequence). V shed 5 bases and J 1 base; nucleotides not matched to a gene: 5. The CDR3 has 15 residues. CDR3 region: CASSPGGPGTDTQYF. The DNA for the CDR3 is TGTGCCAGTAGTCCGGGGGGGCCTGGCACAGATACGCAGTATTTT.

This clone was recorded once. This chain connects TRBV7-2 to TRBJ2-5, with D perhaps TRBD2 (5 bases). Trimming pared 2 bases from V and 4 bases from J, leaving 11 bases between. The CDR3 loop spans 14 amino acids. The V gene's germline CDR1 is SGHTA and CDR2 FQGNSA. The CDR3 DNA sequence: TGTGCCAGCAGCTTATTCCCGGGGAGAGAGACCCAGTACTTC. Protein: CASSLFPGRETQYF. The full variable domain, its missing parts supplied by reference TRBV7-2 and TRBJ2-5, is GAGVSQSPSNKVTEKGKDVELRCDPISGHTALYWYRQSLGQGLEFLIYFQGNSAPDKSGLPSDRFSAERTGGSVSTLTIQRTQQEDSAVYLCASSLFPGRETQYFGPGTRLLVL.

This chain connects TRBV19 to TRBJ2-7; 7 bases line up with TRBD2. Germline CDR1 is LNHDA and CDR2 is SQIVND (reference sequence). The CDR3 is 13 amino acids. The trim removed 7 bases at V and 0 bases at J, leaving 3 bases unmatched. The CDR3 nucleotides read TGTGCCAGTAACGGCGGGAGCTCCTACGAGCAGTACTTC. It specifies CASNGGSSYEQYF.

The CDR3 region has the DNA TGTGCCAGTAGTATGCGGACAGGAGGGGATCAGCCCCAGCATTTT. Amino acid sequence: CASSMRTGGDQPQHF. The rearrangement links TRBV19 to TRBJ1-5; 7 bases are shared with TRBD1. This CDR3 is built from 15 residues. V shed 3 bases, J shed 5 bases, and the junction held 7 bases outside the gene matches. Germline-derived CDR1 and CDR2 are LNHDA and SQIVND (reference sequence).

This chain uses TRBV2 with TRBJ2-3; 12 bases fit TRBD1. Germline CDR1 reads SNHLY; CDR2 reads FYNNEI. V lost 6 bases, J lost 7 bases, and 11 bases stayed unmatched. The CDR3 has 16 residues. The CDR3 protein is CASRDAGTGGVYTQYF. The DNA for the CDR3 is TGTGCCAGCAGAGACGCCGGGACAGGGGGCGTGTATACGCAGTATTTT. Combining the CDR3 with reference TRBV2 and TRBJ2-3 gives the whole variable domain EPEVTQTPSHQVTQMGQEVILRCVPISNHLYFYWYRQILGQKVEFLVSFYNNEISEKSEIFDDQFSVERPDGSNFTLKIRSTKLEDSAMYFCASRDAGTGGVYTQYFGPGTRLTVL.

CDR3: CATSKGQENTEAFF. The DNA for the CDR3 is TGTGCCACCAGCAAGGGACAGGAGAACACTGAAGCTTTCTTT. This chain joins TRBV15 and TRBJ1-1; TRBD1 aligns across 8 bases. Germline CDR1 and CDR2: LNHNV and YYDKDF (reference sequence). Trimming took 4 bases from V and 1 from J; bases not matched to a gene: 2. The CDR3 runs 14 residues.

V is TRBV7-9 and J is TRBJ2-3; D might be TRBD2 (5 bases). This CDR3 has 15 amino acids. Germline V gene sequence: CDR1 SEHNR, CDR2 FQNEAQ (reference sequence). Trimming took 5 bases from V and 4 from J, leaving 16 bases between them. The CDR3: CASSPRGPPPDTQYF. The CDR3 nucleotides are TGTGCCAGCAGCCCGCGAGGGCCTCCCCCAGATACGCAGTATTTT.

The chain joins TRBV5-6 to TRBJ1-2; TRBD1 agrees at 10 bases. The CDR3 is 14 residues long. J was trimmed by 7 bases and V by 2 bases; bases with no gene match: 5. Germline V CDR1 and CDR2: SGHDT, YYEEEE. This chain's CDR3 is CASSFRQGAGGYTF. The CDR3 bases are TGTGCCAGCAGCTTTCGACAGGGGGCAGGTGGCTACACCTTC. The variable domain in full, completed from reference TRBV5-6 and TRBJ1-2, reads DAGVTQSPTHLIKTRGQQVTLRCSPKSGHDTVSWYQQALGQGPQFIFQYYEEEERQRGNFPDRFSGHQFPNYSSELNVNALLLGDSALYLCASSFRQGAGGYTFGSGTRLTVV.

This chain links TRBV14 with TRBJ2-1, with D possibly TRBD1 on 5 matching bases. The germline gives CDR1 SGHDN, CDR2 FVKESK. The V end was cut by 1 base, the J end by 12 bases, with 10 bases between. The length of the CDR3 is 12 residues. The CDR3, as DNA: TGTGCCAGCAGCCAAGCGGCCCAGGGGCAGTTCTTC. Protein: CASSQAAQGQFF. Full variable domain (rest looked up from reference TRBV14 and TRBJ2-1): EAGVTQFPSHSVIEKGQTVTLRCDPISGHDNLYWYRRVMGKEIKFLLHFVKESKQDESGMPNNRFLAERTGGTYSTLKVQPAELEDSGVYFCASSQAAQGQFFGPGTRLTVL.

This clone was seen only a few times. Sequence at one end of the junction differs from germline and may be a read error. V usage is TRBV7-7 and J usage is TRBJ2-1; the D gene is possibly TRBD1 (6 bases). The germline V gene encodes CDR1 SSHAT and CDR2 FNYEAQ (reference sequence). CDR3 size: 13 residues. The CDR3 bases are TGTGCTAGCAGCTTGGGCAGGGGAGCTGAGCAGTTCTTC. This gives the protein CASSLGRGAEQFF.

The chain recombines TRBV6-6 with TRBJ1-5; 9 positions agree with TRBD1. The junction had 17 bases not matched to a gene; V was cut back by 5 bases and J by 0 bases. Per the germline V gene, CDR1 is MNHNY and CDR2 is SVGAGI (reference sequence). The CDR3 totals 20 residues. Here the CDR3 DNA reads TGTGCCAGCAGTCTCCCCTTGGGGGACAGGGCGACCTTTAGCAATCAGCCCCAGCATTTT. The encoded protein is CASSLPLGDRATFSNQPQHF.

This clone appeared once. The chain uses TRBV30 and TRBJ2-3; a weak D match, TRBD2 (5 bases). The germline V gene has CDR1 GTSNPN and CDR2 SVGIG (reference sequence). CDR3 size: 14 residues. Between the trimmed V and J ends, which lost 0 bases and 4 bases, there was a span of 11 bases. The CDR3 here is CAWSVWPGSDTQYF. The CDR3 DNA is TGTGCCTGGAGTGTCTGGCCGGGGTCAGATACGCAGTATTTT. Full variable domain (outside the CDR3, taken from reference TRBV30 and TRBJ2-3): SQTIHQWPATLVQPVGSPLSLECTVEGTSNPNLYWYRQAAGRGLQLLFYSVGIGQISSEVPQNLSASRPQDRQFILSSKKLLLSDSGFYLCAWSVWPGSDTQYFGPGTRLTVL.

The count of this clone is one. This chain connects TRBV20-1 to TRBJ1-5; perhaps TRBD1 as D (6 bases). Per the germline V gene, CDR1 is DFQATT and CDR2 is SNEGSKA (reference sequence). The CDR3 extends over 11 amino acids. Deletions cut 3 bases from V and 9 bases from J, with 9 bases between. CDR3: CSASIRGPQHF. The CDR3 DNA is TGCAGTGCTAGTATCAGGGGGCCCCAGCATTTT.

The chain employs TRBV5-5 and TRBJ2-5; 9 bases agree with TRBD1. This CDR3 has 14 residues. J was trimmed by 5 bases and V by 0 bases; bases with no gene match: 2. CDR1 and CDR2 from the germline V gene are SGHKS and YYEKEE (reference sequence). This chain's CDR3 is CASSLAGQGETQYF. The CDR3 DNA sequence: TGTGCCAGCAGCTTGGCCGGACAGGGGGAGACCCAGTACTTC.

This chain links TRBV6-2 or TRBV6-3 with TRBJ1-1; maybe TRBD1 (5 bases). CDR1 and CDR2 (germline): MNHEY, SVGEGT. The V and J ends lost 4 bases and 1 base respectively, with 13 bases between them. There are 15 residues in the CDR3. DNA for the CDR3: TGTGCCAGCAGTTTAAGGAGGGGCCAGAACACTGAAGCTTTCTTT. Translated: CASSLRRGQNTEAFF.

The chain carries TRBV6-5 and TRBJ2-1, with TRBD2 identical over 8 bases. This CDR3 is 15 amino acids long. J was trimmed by 6 bases and V by 6 bases; bases with no gene match: 10. CDR1 and CDR2 (germline): MNHEY, SVGAGI. The CDR3 here is CASSPSGGLLNEQFF. The CDR3 DNA is TGTGCCAGCAGCCCGAGCGGGGGCCTACTCAATGAGCAGTTCTTC.

The chain has TRBV21-1 and TRBJ1-4; the D call TRBD1 from the table was never checked on the DNA. TRBV21-1 is tagged as a pseudogene. This CDR3 is 16 amino acids long. The CDR3 loop reads CASSIHRLSTNEKLFF. CDR3 bases: TGTGCCAGCAGCATTCACAGGCTTTCAACTAATGAAAAACTGTTTTTT.

CDR3 in amino acids: CASTPGQGGGYTF. Here the CDR3 DNA reads TGTGCCAGCACCCCCGGACAGGGGGGGGGCTACACCTTC. V is TRBV27 and J is TRBJ1-2; 10 bases align to TRBD1. Per germline, CDR1 MNHEY and CDR2 SMNVEV (reference sequence). This CDR3 comprises 13 residues. The V and J ends lost 7 bases and 8 bases, in that order; junction bases with no gene match: 7.

The chain links TRBV28 to TRBJ1-2, with TRBD1 matching 7 bases. The junction had 2 bases not matched to a gene; V was cut back by 5 bases and J by 2 bases. This CDR3 spans 13 amino acids. Germline V gene data show CDR1 as MDHEN and CDR2 as SYDVKM. This CDR3 is CASSLTGNYGYTF. The CDR3 DNA follows: TGTGCCAGCAGTCTGACAGGGAACTATGGCTACACCTTC.

The chain is built from TRBV28 and TRBJ2-2; a possible D gene is TRBD1 (6 bases). V was cut by 3 bases and J by 3 bases, with 11 bases left in between. This CDR3 region has 15 residues. CDR1 is MDHEN, CDR2 SYDVKM, per germline. CDR3 bases: TGTGCCAGCAGTTTGGGGCAGGGGCACACCGGGGAGCTGTTTTTT. Protein sequence: CASSLGQGHTGELFF.

The V and J genes are TRBV12-5 and TRBJ1-4, with TRBD1 identical over 8 bases. Germline CDR1 reads LGHNT; CDR2 reads FRNRAP. V trimming: 1 base; J trimming: 8 bases; junction bases outside the gene matches: 15. The CDR3 is 18 residues long. CDR3 region: CASGLGAGGSAGGEKLFF. The CDR3 bases are TGTGCTAGTGGTTTGGGTGCAGGGGGCTCCGCAGGGGGAGAAAAACTGTTTTTT.